This entry features one T cell receptor (beta chain) sequence. PCR employed 60 Vbeta and 13 Jbeta primers. The repertoire was sequenced with immunoSEQ multiplex PCR; TCRdb's copy has only in-frame clones and lacks some. The sample lists roughly 120,000 clones; around 60% were seen once. The data were taken from a study of cytomegalovirus exposure and HLA in healthy donors. Trimming at V came to 4 bases and at J to 4 bases, leaving 5 bases not matched to a gene. CDR3 length: 15 residues. Germline V gene sequence: CDR1 MGHDK, CDR2 SYGVNS. Sequenced material: PBMCs. The rearrangement joins TRBV25-1 to TRBJ2-3; 10 bases fit TRBD2. The receptor's source is a woman aged 40 to 50 in good health and CMV-seropositive. The CDR3 loop reads CASSGLAGVSDTQYF. Written as DNA, the CDR3 is TGTGCCAGCAGTGGCCTAGCGGGAGTGTCAGATACGCAGTATTTT.